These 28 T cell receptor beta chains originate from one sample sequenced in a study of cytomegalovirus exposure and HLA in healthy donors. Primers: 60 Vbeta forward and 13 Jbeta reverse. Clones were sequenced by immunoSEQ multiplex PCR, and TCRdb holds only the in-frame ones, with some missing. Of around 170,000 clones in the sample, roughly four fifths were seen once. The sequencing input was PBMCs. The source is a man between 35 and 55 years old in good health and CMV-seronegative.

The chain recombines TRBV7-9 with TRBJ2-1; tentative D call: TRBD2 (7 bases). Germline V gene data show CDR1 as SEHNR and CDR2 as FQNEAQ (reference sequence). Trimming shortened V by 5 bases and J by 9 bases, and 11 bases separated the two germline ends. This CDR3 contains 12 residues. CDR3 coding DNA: TGTGCCAGCAGCAAGGGGGGGTTTGAGCAGTTCTTC. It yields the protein CASSKGGFEQFF. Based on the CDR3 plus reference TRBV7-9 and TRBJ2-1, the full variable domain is DTGVSQNPRHKITKRGQNVTFRCDPISEHNRLYWYRQTLGQGPEFLTYFQNEAQLEKSRLLSDRFSAERPKGSFSTLEIQRTEQGDSAMYLCASSKGGFEQFFGPGTRLTVL.

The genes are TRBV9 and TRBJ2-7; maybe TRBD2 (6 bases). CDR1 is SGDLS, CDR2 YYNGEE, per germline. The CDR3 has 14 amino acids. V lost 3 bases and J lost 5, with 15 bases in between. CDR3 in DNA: TGTGCCAGCAGCGCCGCCGGGACTGCTAACGAGCAGTACTTC. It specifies CASSAAGTANEQYF.

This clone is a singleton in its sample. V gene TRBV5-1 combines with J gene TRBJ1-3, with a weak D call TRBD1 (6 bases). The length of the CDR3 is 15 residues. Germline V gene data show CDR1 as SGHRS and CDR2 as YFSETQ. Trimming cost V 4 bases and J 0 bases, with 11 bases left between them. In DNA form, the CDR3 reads TGCGCCAGCAGCGGTACAGGGTCCTCTGGAAACACCATATATTTT. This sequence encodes CASSGTGSSGNTIYF.

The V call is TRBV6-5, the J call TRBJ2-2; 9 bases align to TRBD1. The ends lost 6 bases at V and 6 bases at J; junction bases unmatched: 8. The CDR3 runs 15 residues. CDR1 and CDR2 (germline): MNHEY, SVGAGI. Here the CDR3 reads CASRPETGGAGELFF. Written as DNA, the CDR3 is TGTGCCAGCAGGCCTGAGACAGGGGGAGCCGGGGAGCTGTTTTTT.

The CDR3 DNA sequence: TGTGCCAGCGCAAAGTCGGCTAGCGGGAGGGCCAAGGGGGCAGATACGCAGTATTTT. As protein: CASAKSASGRAKGADTQYF. V usage is TRBV5-6 and J usage is TRBJ2-3, with TRBD2 matching over 12 bases. J was trimmed by 4 bases and V by 7 bases; bases with no gene match: 19. Germline V lookup: CDR1 SGHDT, CDR2 YYEEEE. CDR3 length: 19 amino acids.

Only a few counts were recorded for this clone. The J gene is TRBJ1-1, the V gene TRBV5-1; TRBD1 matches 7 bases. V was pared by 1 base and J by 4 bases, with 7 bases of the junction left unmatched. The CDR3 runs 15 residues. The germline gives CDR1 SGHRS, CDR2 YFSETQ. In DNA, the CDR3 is TGCGCCAGCAGCTTGAGGGGGGCAGGGGGCACTGAAGCTTTCTTT. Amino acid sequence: CASSLRGAGGTEAFF.

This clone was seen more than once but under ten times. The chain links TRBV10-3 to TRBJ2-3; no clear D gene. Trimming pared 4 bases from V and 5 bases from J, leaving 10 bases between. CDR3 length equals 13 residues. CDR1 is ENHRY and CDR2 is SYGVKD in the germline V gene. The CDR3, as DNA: TGTGCCATCAGTGGTGACACCCAAGATACGCAGTATTTT. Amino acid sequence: CAISGDTQDTQYF.

CDR3 sequence (DNA): TGTGCCAGCAGCCCGACGGACAGGGAGGATGGCTACACCTTC. This codes for CASSPTDREDGYTF. The V call is TRBV13, the J call TRBJ1-2; TRBD1 matches 8 bases. With 5 bases clipped from V and 6 bases from J, the junction kept 8 bases outside the gene matches. Germline V CDR1 and CDR2: PRHDT, FYEKMQ (reference sequence). This CDR3 is 14 amino acids long. The full variable domain, its missing parts supplied by reference TRBV13 and TRBJ1-2, is AAGVIQSPRHLIKEKRETATLKCYPIPRHDTVYWYQQGPGQDPQFLISFYEKMQSDKGSIPDRFSAQQFSDYHSELNMSSLELGDSALYFCASSPTDREDGYTFGSGTRLTVV.

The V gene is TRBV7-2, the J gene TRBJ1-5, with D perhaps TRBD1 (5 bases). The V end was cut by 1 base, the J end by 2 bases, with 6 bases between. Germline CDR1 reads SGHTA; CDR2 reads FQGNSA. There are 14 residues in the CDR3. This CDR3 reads CASSLGGGNQPQHF. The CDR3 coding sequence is TGTGCCAGCAGCTTAGGGGGCGGCAATCAGCCCCAGCATTTT.

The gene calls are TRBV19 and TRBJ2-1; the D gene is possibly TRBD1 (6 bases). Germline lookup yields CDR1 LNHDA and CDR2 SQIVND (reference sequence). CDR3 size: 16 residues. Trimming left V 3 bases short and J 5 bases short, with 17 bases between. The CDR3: CASSIGIGGAHNEQFF. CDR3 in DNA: TGTGCCAGTAGTATCGGGATTGGGGGCGCCCACAATGAGCAGTTCTTC.

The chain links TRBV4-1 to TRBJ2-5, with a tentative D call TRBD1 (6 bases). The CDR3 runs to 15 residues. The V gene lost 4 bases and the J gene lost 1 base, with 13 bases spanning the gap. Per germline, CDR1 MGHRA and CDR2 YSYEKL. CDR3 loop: CASSPRQESQETQYF. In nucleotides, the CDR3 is TGCGCCAGCAGCCCTAGACAGGAGTCCCAAGAGACCCAGTACTTC.

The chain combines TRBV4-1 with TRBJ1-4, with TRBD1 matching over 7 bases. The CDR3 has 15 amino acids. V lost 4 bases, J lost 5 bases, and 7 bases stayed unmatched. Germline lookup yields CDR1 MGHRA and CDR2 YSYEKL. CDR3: CASSRSGTDNEKLFF. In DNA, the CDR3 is TGCGCCAGCAGCCGGTCCGGGACAGACAATGAAAAACTGTTTTTT.

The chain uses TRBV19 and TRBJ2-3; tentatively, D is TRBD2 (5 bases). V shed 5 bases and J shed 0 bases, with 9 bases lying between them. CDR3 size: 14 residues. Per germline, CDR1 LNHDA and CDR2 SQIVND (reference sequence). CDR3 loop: CASSWGDSTDTQYF. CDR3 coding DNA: TGTGCCAGTAGTTGGGGAGATAGCACAGATACGCAGTATTTT.

The CDR3 sequence is CASSLAGEQYF. In DNA form, the CDR3 reads TGTGCCAGCAGCTTAGCCGGTGAGCAGTACTTC. This chain connects TRBV11-2 to TRBJ2-7; no reliable D call. Germline assignment: CDR1 SGHAT and CDR2 FQNNGV. The CDR3 extends over 11 amino acids. V lost 1 base and J 7 bases, leaving 5 bases between the germline ends.

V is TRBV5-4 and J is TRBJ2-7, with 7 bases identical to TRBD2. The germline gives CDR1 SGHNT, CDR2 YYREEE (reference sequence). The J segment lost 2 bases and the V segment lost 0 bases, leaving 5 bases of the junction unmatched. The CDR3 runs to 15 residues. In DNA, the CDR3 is TGTGCCAGCAGCTTGGGGGCGGGAGCCCCCTACGAGCAGTACTTC. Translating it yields CASSLGAGAPYEQYF.

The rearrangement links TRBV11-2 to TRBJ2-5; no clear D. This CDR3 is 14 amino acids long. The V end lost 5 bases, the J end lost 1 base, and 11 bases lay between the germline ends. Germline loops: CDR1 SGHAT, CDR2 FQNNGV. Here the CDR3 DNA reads TGTGCCAGCAGCCCCCGGGTAGTCCAAGAGACCCAGTACTTC. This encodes CASSPRVVQETQYF.

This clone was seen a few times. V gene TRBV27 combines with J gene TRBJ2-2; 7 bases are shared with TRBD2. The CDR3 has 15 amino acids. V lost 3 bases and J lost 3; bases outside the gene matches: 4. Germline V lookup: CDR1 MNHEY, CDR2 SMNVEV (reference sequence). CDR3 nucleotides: TGTGCCAGCAGTTTCGCGGGAGAGGACACCGGGGAGCTGTTTTTT. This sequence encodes CASSFAGEDTGELFF.

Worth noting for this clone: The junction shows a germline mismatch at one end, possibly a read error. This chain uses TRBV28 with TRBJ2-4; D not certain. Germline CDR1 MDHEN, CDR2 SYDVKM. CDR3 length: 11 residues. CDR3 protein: CASSSSNSQYF. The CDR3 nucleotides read TGTGCCAGCAGTTCGTCAAACAGTCAGTACTTC.

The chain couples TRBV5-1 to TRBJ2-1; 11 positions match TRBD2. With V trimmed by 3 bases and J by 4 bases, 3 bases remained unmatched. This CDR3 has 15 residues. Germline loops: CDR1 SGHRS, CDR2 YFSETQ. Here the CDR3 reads CASSSGTSGYNEQFF. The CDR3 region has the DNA TGCGCCAGCAGCTCCGGGACTAGCGGATACAATGAGCAGTTCTTC.

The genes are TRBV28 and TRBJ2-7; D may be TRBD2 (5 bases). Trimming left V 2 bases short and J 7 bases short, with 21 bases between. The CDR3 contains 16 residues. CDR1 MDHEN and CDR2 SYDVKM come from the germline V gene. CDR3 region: CASSLMLSAGMGEQYF. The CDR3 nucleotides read TGTGCCAGCAGTTTAATGCTGTCGGCCGGGATGGGGGAGCAGTACTTC. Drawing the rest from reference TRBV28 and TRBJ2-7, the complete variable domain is DVKVTQSSRYLVKRTGEKVFLECVQDMDHENMFWYRQDPGLGLRLIYFSYDVKMKEKGDIPEGYSVSREKKERFSLILESASTNQTSMYLCASSLMLSAGMGEQYFGPGTRLTVT.

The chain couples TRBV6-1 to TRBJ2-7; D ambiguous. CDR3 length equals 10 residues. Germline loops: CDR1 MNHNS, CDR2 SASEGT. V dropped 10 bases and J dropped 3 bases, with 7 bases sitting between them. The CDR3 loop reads CATRYYEQYV. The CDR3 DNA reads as TGTGCCACTCGGTACTACGAGCAGTACGTC.

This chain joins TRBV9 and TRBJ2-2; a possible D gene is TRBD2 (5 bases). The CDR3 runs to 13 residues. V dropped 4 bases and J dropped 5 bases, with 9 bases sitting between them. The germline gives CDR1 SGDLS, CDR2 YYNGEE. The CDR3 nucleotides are TGTGCCAGCAGCTCCTCGGGGACCGGGGAGCTGTTTTTT. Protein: CASSSSGTGELFF.

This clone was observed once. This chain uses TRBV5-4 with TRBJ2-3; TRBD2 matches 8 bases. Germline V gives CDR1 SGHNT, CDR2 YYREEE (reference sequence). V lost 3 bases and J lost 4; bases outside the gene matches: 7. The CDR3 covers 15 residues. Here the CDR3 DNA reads TGTGCCAGCAGCTGGGCGGCGGGAGGCGCAGATACGCAGTATTTT. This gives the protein CASSWAAGGADTQYF.

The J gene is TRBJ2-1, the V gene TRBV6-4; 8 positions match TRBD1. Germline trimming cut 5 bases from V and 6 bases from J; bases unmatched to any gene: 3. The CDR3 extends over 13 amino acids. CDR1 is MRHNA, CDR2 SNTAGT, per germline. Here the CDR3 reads CASSIDRGNEQFF. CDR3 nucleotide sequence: TGTGCCAGCAGTATCGACAGGGGCAATGAGCAGTTCTTC.

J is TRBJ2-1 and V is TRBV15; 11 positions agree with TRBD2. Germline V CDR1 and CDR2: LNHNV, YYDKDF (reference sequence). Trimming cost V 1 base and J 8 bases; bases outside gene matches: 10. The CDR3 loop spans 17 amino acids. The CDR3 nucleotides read TGTGCCACCAGCAGAGTGAGGGTAACTAGCGGGAGAGATGAGCAGTTCTTC. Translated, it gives CATSRVRVTSGRDEQFF.

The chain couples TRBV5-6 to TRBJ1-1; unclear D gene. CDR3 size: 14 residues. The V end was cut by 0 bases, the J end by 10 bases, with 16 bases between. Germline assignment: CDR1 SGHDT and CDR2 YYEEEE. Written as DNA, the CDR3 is TGTGCCAGCAGCTTGGGTGCGACAAAAATCGGAGCTTTCTTT. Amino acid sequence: CASSLGATKIGAFF.

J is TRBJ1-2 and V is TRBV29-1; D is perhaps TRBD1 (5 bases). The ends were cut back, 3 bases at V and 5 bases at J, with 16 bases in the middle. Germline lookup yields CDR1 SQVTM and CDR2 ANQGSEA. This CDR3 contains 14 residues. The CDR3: CSVEGVTDVYGYTF. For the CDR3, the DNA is TGCAGCGTTGAGGGCGTGACAGACGTGTATGGCTACACCTTC.

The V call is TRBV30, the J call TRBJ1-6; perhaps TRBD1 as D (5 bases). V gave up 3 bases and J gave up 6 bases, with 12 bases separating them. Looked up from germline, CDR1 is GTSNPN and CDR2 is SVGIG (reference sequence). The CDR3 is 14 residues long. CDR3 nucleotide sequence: TGTGCCTGGAGGGGGAGGGGTTCTAATTCACCCCTCCACTTT. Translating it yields CAWRGRGSNSPLHF. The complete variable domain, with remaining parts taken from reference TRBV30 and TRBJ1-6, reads SQTIHQWPATLVQPVGSPLSLECTVEGTSNPNLYWYRQAAGRGLQLLFYSVGIGQISSEVPQNLSASRPQDRQFILSSKKLLLSDSGFYLCAWRGRGSNSPLHFGNGTRLTVT.